This T cell receptor beta chain originates from a study of CD8 T cells in ankylosing spondylitis. With regard to this clonotype: The antigen remains unidentified.

General study results and limits: Apparently characteristic of ankylosing spondylitis blood was a TCR beta motif (about eight highly homologous variants). Peripheral blood held disease-linked clones only at relatively low frequency, and these were CD8+. Some of these motif variants have turned up before, in reports on reactive arthritis synovial fluid and blood. Reported data indicate significant enrichment of disease-linked clones within matched ankylosing spondylitis synovial fluid.

Library preparation for TCR beta used quantitative 5'-RACE with molecular barcodes. TCRdb used MiXCR to reprocess the 5' RACE reads, holding one entry per CDR3 protein. The sample lists a few hundred thousand distinct CDR3 sequences; 6.5% to 10% were seen once. The length of the CDR3 is 12 residues. Deletions cut 7 bases from V and 3 bases from J, with 10 bases between. Per germline, CDR1 ENHRY and CDR2 SYGVKD. This clonotype was obtained from a male donor with ankylosing spondylitis. This chain uses TRBV10-3 with TRBJ2-7; D might be TRBD1 or TRBD2, each matching 5 bases. Sample: blood, either unsorted or a sorted T cell fraction (not recorded which). CDR3 nucleotide sequence: TGTGCCATCATGGGGGACCACTACGAGCAGTACTTC. This sequence encodes CAIMGDHYEQYF.